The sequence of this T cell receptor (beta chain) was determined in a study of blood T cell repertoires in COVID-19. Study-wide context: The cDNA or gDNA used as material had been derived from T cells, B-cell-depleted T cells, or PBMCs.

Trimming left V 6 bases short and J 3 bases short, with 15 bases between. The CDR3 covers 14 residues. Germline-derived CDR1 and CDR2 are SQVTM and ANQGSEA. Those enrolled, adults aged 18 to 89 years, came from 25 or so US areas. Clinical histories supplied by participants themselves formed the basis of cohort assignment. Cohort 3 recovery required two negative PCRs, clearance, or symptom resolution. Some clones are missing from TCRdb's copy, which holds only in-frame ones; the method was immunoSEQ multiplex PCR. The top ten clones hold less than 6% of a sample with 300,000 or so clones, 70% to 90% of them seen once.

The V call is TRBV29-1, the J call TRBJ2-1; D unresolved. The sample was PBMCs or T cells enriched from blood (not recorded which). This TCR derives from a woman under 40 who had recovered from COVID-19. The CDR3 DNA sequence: TGCAGCGTAGCGACTGCGAGCCGCTACAATGAGCAGTTCTTC. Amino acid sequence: CSVATASRYNEQFF.